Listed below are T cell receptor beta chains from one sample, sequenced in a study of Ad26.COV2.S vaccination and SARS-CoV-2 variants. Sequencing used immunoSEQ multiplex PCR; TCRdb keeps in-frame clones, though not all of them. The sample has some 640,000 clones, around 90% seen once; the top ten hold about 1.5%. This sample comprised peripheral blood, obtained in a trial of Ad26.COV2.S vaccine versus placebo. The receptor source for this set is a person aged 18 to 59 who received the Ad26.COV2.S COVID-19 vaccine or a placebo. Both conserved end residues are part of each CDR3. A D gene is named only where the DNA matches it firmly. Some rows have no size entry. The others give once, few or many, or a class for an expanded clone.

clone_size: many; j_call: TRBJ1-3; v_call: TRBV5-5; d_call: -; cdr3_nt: TGTGCCAGCAGCCCACAGGCTTTCTCTGGAAACACCATATATTTT; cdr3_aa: CASSPQAFSGNTIYF
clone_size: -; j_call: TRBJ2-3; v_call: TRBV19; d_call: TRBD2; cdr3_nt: TGTGCCAGTAGGGCTTCCGGACTAGCGGGAGGAATGGATACGCAGTATTTT; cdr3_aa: CASRASGLAGGMDTQYF
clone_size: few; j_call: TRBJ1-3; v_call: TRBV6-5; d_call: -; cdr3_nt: TGTGCCAGCTCACCCTCTAGGGGTGGCAACACCATATATTTT; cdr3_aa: CASSPSRGGNTIYF
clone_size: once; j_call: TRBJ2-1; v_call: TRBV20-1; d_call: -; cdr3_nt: TGCAGTGCTACGGGGAATGATGAGCAGTTCTTC; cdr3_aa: CSATGNDEQFF
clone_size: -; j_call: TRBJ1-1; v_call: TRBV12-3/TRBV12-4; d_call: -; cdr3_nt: TGTGCCAGCCAAGGACCGAGGAACACTGAAGCTTTCTTT; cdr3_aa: CASQGPRNTEAFF
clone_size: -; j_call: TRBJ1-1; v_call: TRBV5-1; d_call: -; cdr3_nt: TGCGCCAGCAGCCTAGACACTGAAGCTTTCTTT; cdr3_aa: CASSLDTEAFF
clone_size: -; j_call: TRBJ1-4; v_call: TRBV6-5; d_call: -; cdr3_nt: TGTGCCAGCAGCCTGACAGGCCGTAATGAAAAACTGTTTTTT; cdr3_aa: CASSLTGRNEKLFF
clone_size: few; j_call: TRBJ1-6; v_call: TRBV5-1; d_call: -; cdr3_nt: TGCGCCAGCAGCTTAACAGGGAGTAATTCACCCCTCCACTTT; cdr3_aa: CASSLTGSNSPLHF
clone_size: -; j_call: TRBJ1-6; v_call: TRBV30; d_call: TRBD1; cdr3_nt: TGTGCCTGGAAAGTCAAGGGGGCGCCCAATTCACCCCTCCACTTT; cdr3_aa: CAWKVKGAPNSPLHF
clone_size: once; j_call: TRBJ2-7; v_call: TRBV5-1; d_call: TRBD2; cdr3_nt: TGCGCCAGCAGCTTGAGCGGGGGCCTCCCCTACGAGCAGTACTTC; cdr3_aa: CASSLSGGLPYEQYF
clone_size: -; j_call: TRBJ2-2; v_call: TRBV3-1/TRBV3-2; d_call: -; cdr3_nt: TGTGCCAGCAGCCAAGTTTGGGAGCTCACCGGGGAGCTGTTTTTT; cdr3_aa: CASSQVWELTGELFF
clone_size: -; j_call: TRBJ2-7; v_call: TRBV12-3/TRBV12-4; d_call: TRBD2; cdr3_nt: TGTGCCACCGGTTCTTTAGCGGGTTACGAGCAGTACTTC; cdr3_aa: CATGSLAGYEQYF
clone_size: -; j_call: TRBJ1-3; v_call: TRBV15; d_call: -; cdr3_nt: TGTGCCACGACAGCGAGCTCTGGAAACACCATATATTTT; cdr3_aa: CATTASSGNTIYF
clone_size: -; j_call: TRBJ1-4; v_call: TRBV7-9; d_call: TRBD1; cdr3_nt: TGTGCCAGCAGCTTAAGGTTTGGTGGACAGGAGAATGAAAAACTGTTTTTT; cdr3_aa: CASSLRFGGQENEKLFF
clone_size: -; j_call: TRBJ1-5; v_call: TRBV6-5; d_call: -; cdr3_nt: TGTGCCACCATGACACGTCGGGATAGCAATCAGCCCCAGCATTTT; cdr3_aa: CATMTRRDSNQPQHF
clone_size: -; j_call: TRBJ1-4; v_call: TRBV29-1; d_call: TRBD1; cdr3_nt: TGCAGCGTTACCGGGACAGGGCCTGAAAAACTGTTTTTT; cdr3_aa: CSVTGTGPEKLFF
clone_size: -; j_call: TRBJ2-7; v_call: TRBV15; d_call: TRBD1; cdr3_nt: TGTGCCACCGCGGACAGGGGTGACGAGCAGTACTTC; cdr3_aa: CATADRGDEQYF
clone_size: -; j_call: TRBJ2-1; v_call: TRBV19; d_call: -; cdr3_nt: TGTGCCAGTAGTCGTTTAGCGTATTCCTACAATGAGCAGTTCTTC; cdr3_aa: CASSRLAYSYNEQFF
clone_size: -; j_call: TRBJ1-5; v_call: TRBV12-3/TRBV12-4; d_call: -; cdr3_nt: TGTGCCAGCAGTTTAATGGACAATCAGCCCCAGCATTTT; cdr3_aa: CASSLMDNQPQHF
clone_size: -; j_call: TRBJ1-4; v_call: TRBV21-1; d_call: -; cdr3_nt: TGTGCCAGCAGCAAAGCGCTAGGAGGGGGCGTTGAAAAACTGTTTTTT; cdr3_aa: CASSKALGGGVEKLFF
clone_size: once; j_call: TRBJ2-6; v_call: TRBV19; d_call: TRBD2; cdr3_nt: TGTGCCAGTACCGACCCGGGGGGGCGCTCTGGGGCCAACGTCCTGACTTTC; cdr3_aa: CASTDPGGRSGANVLTF
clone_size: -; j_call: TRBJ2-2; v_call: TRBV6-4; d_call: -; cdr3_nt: TGTGCCAGCAGTCGTACAGTCACCGGGGAGCTGTTTTTT; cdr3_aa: CASSRTVTGELFF
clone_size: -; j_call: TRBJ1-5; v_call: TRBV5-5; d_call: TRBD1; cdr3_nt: TGTGCCAGCAGCCTACTTCCTCCGACAGGGATTAGCAATCAGCCCCAGCATTTT; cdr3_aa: CASSLLPPTGISNQPQHF
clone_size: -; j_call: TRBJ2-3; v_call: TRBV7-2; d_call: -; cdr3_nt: TGTGCCAGCAGCCCAGGGACGGGGGGCCTGGATACGCAGTATTTT; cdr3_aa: CASSPGTGGLDTQYF
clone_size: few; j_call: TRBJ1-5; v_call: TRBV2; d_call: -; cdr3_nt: TGTGCCAGCAGTGGGCCCCAGACAAGGCAGCCCCAGCATTTT; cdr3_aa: CASSGPQTRQPQHF
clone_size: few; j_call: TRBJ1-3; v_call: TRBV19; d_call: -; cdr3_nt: TGTGCCAGTAGTATAGGACATCTCTCTGGAAACACCATATATTTT; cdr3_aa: CASSIGHLSGNTIYF
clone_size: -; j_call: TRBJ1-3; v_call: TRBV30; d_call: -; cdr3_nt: TGTGCCTGGAGTGTACTAGGGGGGGCTGTAAACACCATATATTTT; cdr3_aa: CAWSVLGGAVNTIYF
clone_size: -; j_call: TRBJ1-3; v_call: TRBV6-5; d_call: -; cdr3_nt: TGTGCCGCCCGACAGGTCTCTGGAAACACCATATATTTT; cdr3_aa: CAARQVSGNTIYF
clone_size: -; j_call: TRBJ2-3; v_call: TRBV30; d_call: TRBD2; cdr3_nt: TGTGCCTGGACAGGTCTGGCGGGAGCTCTAGATACGCAGTATTTT; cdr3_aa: CAWTGLAGALDTQYF
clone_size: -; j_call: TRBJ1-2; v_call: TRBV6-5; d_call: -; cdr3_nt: TGTGCCAGCCAATCGCTCTATGGCTACACCTTC; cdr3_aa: CASQSLYGYTF
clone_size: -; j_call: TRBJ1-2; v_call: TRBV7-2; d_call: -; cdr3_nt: TGTGCCATCGTCGGGGCCCTCTCTGGCTACACCTTC; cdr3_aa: CAIVGALSGYTF
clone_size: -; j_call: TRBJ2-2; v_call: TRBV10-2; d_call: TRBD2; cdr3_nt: TGCGCCAGCAGAGGACTAGCGGGAGTTGTAAAGAACACCGGGGAGCTGTTTTTT; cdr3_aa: CASRGLAGVVKNTGELFF
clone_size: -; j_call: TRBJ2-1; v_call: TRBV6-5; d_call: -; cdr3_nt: TGTGCCAGCAGTTACAGAGCGTCAAGCTCCTACAATGAGCAGTTCTTC; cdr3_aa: CASSYRASSSYNEQFF
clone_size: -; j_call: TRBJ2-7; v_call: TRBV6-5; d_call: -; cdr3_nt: TGTGCCAGCAGTCCCGACAGTTCCAGCGAGCAGTACTTC; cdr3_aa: CASSPDSSSEQYF
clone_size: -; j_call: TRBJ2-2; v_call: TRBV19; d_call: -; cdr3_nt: TGTGCCAGTAGGCTCGTGGGCGGGGAGCTGTTTTTT; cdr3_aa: CASRLVGGELFF
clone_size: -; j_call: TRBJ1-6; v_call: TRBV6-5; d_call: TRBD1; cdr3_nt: TGTGCCAGCTTCGGGACAGATAATTCACCCCTCCACTTT; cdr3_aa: CASFGTDNSPLHF
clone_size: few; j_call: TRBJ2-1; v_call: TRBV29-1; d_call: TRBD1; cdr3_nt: TGCAGCGGGGGACAGGGGGCGACTGAGCAGTTCTTC; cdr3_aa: CSGGQGATEQFF
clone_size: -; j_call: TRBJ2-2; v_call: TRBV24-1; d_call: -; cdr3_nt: TGTGCCACCAGTGAAAACGGGACTCCAACCGGGGAGCTGTTTTTT; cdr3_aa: CATSENGTPTGELFF
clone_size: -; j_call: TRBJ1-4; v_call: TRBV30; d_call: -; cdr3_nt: TGTGCCTGGAGTGCGGCCGTCCCCAGGTCGGGAGAAAAACTGTTTTTT; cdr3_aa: CAWSAAVPRSGEKLFF
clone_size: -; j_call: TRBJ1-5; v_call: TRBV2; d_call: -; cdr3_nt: TGTGCCAGCAGTGAAGTGCAGGCTACCCAGCCCCAGCATTTT; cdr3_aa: CASSEVQATQPQHF
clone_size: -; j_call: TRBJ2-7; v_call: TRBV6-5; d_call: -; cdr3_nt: TGTGCCAGCAGGGACCTTGGGGAGCAGTACTTC; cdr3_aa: CASRDLGEQYF
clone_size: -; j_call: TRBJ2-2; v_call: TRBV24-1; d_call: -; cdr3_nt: TGTGCCACCAGTGATTTCGTTGCCGGCAACACCGGGGAGCTGTTTTTT; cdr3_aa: CATSDFVAGNTGELFF
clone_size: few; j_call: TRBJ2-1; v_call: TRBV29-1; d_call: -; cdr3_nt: TGCAGCGTTGGACTCTACAATGAGCAGTTCTTC; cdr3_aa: CSVGLYNEQFF
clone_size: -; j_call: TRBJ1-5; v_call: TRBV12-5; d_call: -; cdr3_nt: TGTGCTAGTGCCTTGACAGGAGGGCAGCCCCAGCATTTT; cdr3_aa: CASALTGGQPQHF
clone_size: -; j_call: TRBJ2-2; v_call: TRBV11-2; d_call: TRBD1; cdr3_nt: TGTGCCAGCAGCTCGGACAGGGCCGGGGAGCTGTTTTTT; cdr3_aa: CASSSDRAGELFF
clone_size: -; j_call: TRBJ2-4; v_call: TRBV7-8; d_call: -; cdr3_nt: TGTGCCAGCAGCTCCAGACAGCTAGCCAAAAACATTCAGTACTTC; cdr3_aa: CASSSRQLAKNIQYF
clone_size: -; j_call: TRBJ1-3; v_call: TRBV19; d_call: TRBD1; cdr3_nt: TGTGCCAGTGCTTTCCAGGGGGCTGGAAACACCATATATTTT; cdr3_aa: CASAFQGAGNTIYF
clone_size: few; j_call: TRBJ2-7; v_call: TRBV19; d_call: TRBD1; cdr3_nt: TGTGCCAGTAGTATAGGTTGGGACAGCGAGCAGTACTTC; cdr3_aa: CASSIGWDSEQYF
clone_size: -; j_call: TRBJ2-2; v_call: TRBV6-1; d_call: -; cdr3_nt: TGTGCCAGCAGTGAAAGTTTAGGTCCGACCGGGGAGCTGTTTTTT; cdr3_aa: CASSESLGPTGELFF
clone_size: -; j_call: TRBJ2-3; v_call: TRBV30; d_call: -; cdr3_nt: TGTGCCTGGAGTGTACAGGGCCCAGATACGCAGTATTTT; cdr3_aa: CAWSVQGPDTQYF
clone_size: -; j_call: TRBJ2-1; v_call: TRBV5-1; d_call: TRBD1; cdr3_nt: TGCGCCAGCAGCTCGAGCCGGGACAGGGGGAAGAACAATGAGCAGTTCTTC; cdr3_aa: CASSSSRDRGKNNEQFF
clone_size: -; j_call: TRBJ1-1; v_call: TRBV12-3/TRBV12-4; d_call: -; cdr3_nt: TGTGCCAGCAAGACGGCAAGTCGTTTGGCTTTCTTT; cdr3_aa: CASKTASRLAFF
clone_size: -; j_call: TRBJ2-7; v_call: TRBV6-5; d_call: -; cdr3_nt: TGTGCCAGCAGGGTGGGCTACGAGCAGTACTTC; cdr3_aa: CASRVGYEQYF
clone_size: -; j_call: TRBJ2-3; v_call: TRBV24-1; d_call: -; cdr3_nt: TGTGCCACCAGTGATGGAGCCCGTGCCGCCACAGATACGCAGTATTTT; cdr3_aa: CATSDGARAATDTQYF
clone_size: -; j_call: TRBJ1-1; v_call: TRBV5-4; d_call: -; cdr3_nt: TGTGCCAGCAGCTTCGGGGTACAAGGGGACACTGAAGCTTTCTTT; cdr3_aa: CASSFGVQGDTEAFF
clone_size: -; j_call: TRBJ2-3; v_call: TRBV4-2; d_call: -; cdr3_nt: TGTGCCAGCAGCCAAGAGGGGCGCTACTCAGTGGATACGCAGTATTTT; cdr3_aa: CASSQEGRYSVDTQYF